Presented here are 2 T cell receptor beta chains from one specimen sequenced in a study of blood T cell repertoires in COVID-19. Sequencing used immunoSEQ multiplex PCR; TCRdb keeps in-frame clones, though not all of them. The profile shows 200,000 to 250,000 clones, approximately 80% of them singletons. The sequenced material came from peripheral blood. The origin of the receptors is a human donor in a cohort sampled during active COVID-19.

This clone was counted once. The chain employs TRBV19 and TRBJ2-1, with 7 bases lining up with TRBD1. From germline, CDR1 is LNHDA and CDR2 SQIVND (reference sequence). V was pared by 1 base and J by 6 bases, with 12 bases of the junction left unmatched. The CDR3 loop spans 17 amino acids. CDR3 in DNA: TGTGCCAGTAGTATAGGTCGGACAGGTCCTAACCTCAATGAGCAGTTCTTC. Its translation: CASSIGRTGPNLNEQFF.

The CDR3 protein is CASSPRGGTVSTGELFF. Written as DNA, the CDR3 is TGTGCCAGCAGCCCCCGCGGGGGGACGGTGAGCACCGGGGAGCTGTTTTTT. The chain has TRBV9 and TRBJ2-2, with 8 bases fitting TRBD2. CDR1 SGDLS and CDR2 YYNGEE come from the germline V gene. J gave up 4 bases and V 4 bases, and 12 bases lay outside the gene matches. The CDR3 length is 17 residues.